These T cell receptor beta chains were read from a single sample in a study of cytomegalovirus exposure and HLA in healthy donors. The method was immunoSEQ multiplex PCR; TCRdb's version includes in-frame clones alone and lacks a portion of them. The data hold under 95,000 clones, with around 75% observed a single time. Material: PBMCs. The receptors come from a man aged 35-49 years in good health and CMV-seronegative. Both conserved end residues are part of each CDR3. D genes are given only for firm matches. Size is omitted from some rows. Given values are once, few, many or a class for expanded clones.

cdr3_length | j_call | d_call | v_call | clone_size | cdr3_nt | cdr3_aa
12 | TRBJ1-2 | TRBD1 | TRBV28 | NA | TGTGCCAGCAGTTTTACAGGGGGAGGCTACACCTTC | CASSFTGGGYTF
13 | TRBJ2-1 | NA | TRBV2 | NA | TGTGCCAGCAGTGAAACGAGGTACTTTGAGCAGTTCTTC | CASSETRYFEQFF
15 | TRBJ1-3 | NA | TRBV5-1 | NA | TGCGCCAGCAGCGAAGACAGCAGCTCTGGAAACACCATATATTTT | CASSEDSSSGNTIYF
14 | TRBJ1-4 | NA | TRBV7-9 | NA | TGTGCCAGCAGCTTAGTTCCCGGGGTAGAAAAACTGTTTTTT | CASSLVPGVEKLFF
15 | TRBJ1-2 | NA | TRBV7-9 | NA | TGTGCCAGCAGCTTAGGGGCGGGGGCTGGCTATGGCTACACCTTC | CASSLGAGAGYGYTF
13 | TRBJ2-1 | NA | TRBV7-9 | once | TGTGCCAGCAGCTTCGCGGAGTACAATGAGCAGTTCTTC | CASSFAEYNEQFF
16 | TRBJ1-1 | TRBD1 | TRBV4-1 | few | TGCGCCAGCAGCCACCCCGTCCGGACAGGGAACACTGAAGCTTTCTTT | CASSHPVRTGNTEAFF
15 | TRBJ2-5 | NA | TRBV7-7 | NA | TGTGCTAGCAGCTTAGGAGGGAACAGTCCGGAGCCCCAGTACTTC | CASSLGGNSPEPQYF
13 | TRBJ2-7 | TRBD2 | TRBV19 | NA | TGTGCCAGTAGTGTCGGGGGGTTCGACGAGCAGTACTTC | CASSVGGFDEQYF
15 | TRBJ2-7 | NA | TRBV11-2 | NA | TGTGCCAGCAGCTTAGATTCCGGTTTTGGCTACGAGCAGTACTTC | CASSLDSGFGYEQYF
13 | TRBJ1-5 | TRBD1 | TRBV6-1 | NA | TGTGGGGGGGGACAGGCTAAAGATCAGCCCCAGCATTTT | CGGGQAKDQPQHF
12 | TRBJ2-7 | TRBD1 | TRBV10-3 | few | TGTGCCGGAGGACAGGGGGCGTACGAGCAGTACTTC | CAGGQGAYEQYF
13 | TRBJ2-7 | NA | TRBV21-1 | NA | TGTGCCAGCAGCAAGAATGACAGGGCCGAGCAGTACTTC | CASSKNDRAEQYF
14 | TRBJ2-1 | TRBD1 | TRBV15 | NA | TGTGCCACCAGCGGGGACAGGGGGGGCAATGAGCAGTTCTTC | CATSGDRGGNEQFF
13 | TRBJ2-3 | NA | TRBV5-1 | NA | TGCGCCAGCAGCCACGGAGGCACAGATACGCAGTATTTT | CASSHGGTDTQYF
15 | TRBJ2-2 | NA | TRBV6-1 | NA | TGTGCCAGCAGGAGAGGTGTCACCCGAGCCGGGGAGCTGTTTTTT | CASRRGVTRAGELFF
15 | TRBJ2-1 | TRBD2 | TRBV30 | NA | TGTGCCTGGAATTCAGCTAGCGGCAGTGACAATGAGCAGTTCTTC | CAWNSASGSDNEQFF
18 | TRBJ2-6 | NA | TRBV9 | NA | TGTGCCAGCAGCGCATATTCAGACAGTCCCTCTGGGGCCAACGTCCTGACTTTC | CASSAYSDSPSGANVLTF
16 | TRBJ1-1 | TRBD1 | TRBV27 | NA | TGTGCCAGCAGTTTAGAGGGGACAGGATTTAACACTGAAGCTTTCTTT | CASSLEGTGFNTEAFF
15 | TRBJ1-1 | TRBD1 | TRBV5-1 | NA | TGCGCCAGCAGCATGGAGACAGGGGTGAACACTGAAGCTTTCTTT | CASSMETGVNTEAFF
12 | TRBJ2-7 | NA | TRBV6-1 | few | TGTGCCAGCAGCCTGACTGATCGGGAGCAGTACTTC | CASSLTDREQYF
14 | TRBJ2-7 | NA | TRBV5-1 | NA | TGCGCCAGCAGCGGCACTAGCACGTCCTACGAGCAGTACTTC | CASSGTSTSYEQYF
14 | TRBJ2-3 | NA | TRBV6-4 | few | TGTGCCAGCGGCCGGGACTCAGGCACAGATACGCAGTATTTT | CASGRDSGTDTQYF